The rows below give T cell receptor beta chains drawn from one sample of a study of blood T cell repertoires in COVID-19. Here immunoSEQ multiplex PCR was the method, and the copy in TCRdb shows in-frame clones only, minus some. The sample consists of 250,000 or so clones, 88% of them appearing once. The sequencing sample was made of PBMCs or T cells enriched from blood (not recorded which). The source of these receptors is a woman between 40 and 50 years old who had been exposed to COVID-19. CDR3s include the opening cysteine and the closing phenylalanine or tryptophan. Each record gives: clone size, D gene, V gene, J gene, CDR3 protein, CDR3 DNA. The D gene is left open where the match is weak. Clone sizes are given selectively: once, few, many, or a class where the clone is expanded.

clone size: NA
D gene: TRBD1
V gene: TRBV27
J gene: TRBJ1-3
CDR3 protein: CASRQGQGHLSGNTIYF
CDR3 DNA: TGTGCCAGCAGACAAGGACAGGGCCACCTCTCTGGAAACACCATATATTTT

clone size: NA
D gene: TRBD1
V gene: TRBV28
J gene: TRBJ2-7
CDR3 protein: CASSAPQGAMEQYF
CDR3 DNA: TGTGCCAGCAGCGCCCCCCAGGGGGCCATGGAGCAGTACTTC

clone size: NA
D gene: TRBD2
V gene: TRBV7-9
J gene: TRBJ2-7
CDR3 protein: CASSSFLAGGYAYEQYF
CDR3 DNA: TGTGCCAGCAGCTCCTTTTTAGCGGGAGGATATGCTTACGAGCAGTACTTC

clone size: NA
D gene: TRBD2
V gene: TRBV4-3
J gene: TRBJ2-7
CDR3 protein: CASSQDRGLVEYF
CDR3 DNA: TGCGCCAGCAGCCAAGATCGAGGACTAGTTGAGTACTTC

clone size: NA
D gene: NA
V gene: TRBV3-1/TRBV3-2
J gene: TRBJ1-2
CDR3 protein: CASSQGGGYGYTF
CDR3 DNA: TGTGCCAGCAGCCAAGGTGGGGGGTATGGCTACACCTTC

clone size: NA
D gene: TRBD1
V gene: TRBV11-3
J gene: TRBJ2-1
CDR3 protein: CASSRSSGTGGLQSYNEQFF
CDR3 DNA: TGTGCCAGCAGCCGCAGTTCCGGGACAGGGGGCCTTCAATCCTACAATGAGCAGTTCTTC

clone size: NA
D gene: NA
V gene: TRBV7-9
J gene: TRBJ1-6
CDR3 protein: CASGGAALGSPLHF
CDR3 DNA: TGTGCCAGCGGAGGTGCCGCGTTGGGTTCACCCCTCCACTTT

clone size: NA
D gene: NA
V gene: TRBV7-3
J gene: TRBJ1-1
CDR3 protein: CASSPKNTEAFF
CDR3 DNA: TGTGCCAGCAGCCCCAAGAACACTGAAGCTTTCTTT

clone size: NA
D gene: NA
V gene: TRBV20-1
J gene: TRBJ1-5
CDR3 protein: CSASWGESNQPQHF
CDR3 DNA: TGCAGTGCTAGTTGGGGGGAGAGCAATCAGCCCCAGCATTTT

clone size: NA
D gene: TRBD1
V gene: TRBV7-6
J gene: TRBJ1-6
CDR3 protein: CASSLGQGGNSPLHF
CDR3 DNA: TGTGCCAGCAGCTTGGGACAGGGTGGCAATTCACCCCTCCACTTT

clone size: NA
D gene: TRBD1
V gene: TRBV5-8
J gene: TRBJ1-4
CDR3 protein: CASSFGTGREKLFF
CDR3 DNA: TGTGCCAGCAGCTTCGGGACAGGGCGTGAAAAACTGTTTTTT

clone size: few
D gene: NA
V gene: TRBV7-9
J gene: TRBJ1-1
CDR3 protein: CASSPSGGRTEAFF
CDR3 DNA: TGTGCCAGCAGCCCCTCGGGGGGCCGGACTGAAGCTTTCTTT

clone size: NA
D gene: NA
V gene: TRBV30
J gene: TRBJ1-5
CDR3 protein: CAFKGGNQPQHF
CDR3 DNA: TGTGCCTTTAAGGGGGGCAATCAGCCCCAGCATTTT

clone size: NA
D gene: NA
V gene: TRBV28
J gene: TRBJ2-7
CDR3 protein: CASSSGLSYEQYF
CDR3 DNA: TGTGCCAGCAGTTCAGGTCTCTCCTACGAGCAGTACTTC

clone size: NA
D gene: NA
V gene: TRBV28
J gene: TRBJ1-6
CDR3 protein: CASSPGTDSSSYNSPLHF
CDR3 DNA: TGTGCCAGCAGTCCGGGGACTGATTCGAGCTCCTATAATTCACCCCTCCACTTT

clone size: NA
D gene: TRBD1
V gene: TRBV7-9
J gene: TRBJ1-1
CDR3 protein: CASSWDSFGEAFF
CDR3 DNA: TGTGCCAGCAGCTGGGACAGTTTCGGAGAAGCTTTCTTT

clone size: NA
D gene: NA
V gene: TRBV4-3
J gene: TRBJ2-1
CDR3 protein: CASSQAGNIQYNEQFF
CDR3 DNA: TGCGCCAGCAGCCAAGCCGGGAACATTCAATACAATGAGCAGTTCTTC

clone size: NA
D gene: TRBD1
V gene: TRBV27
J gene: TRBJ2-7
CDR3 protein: CASSPRGDRRISTDEQYF
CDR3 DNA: TGTGCCAGCAGTCCTCGCGGGGACAGGCGGATATCAACCGACGAGCAGTACTTC

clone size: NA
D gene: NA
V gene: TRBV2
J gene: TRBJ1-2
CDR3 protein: CAGGLDGYTF
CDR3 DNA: TGTGCCGGAGGATTGGATGGCTACACCTTC

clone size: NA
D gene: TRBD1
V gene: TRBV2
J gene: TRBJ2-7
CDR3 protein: CASSEAGGTGGIYEQYF
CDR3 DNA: TGTGCCAGCAGTGAAGCAGGTGGGACAGGGGGCATCTACGAGCAGTACTTC

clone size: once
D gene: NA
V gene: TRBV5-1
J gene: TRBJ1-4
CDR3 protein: CASSLVRGSEKLFF
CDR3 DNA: TGCGCCAGCAGCTTGGTCAGGGGCAGTGAAAAACTGTTTTTT

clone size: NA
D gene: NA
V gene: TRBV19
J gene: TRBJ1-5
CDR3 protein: CASSIPQGYSNQPQHF
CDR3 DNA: TGTGCCAGTAGTATCCCACAGGGTTATAGCAATCAGCCCCAGCATTTT

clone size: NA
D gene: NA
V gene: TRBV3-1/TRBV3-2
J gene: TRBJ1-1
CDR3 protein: CASRREGGTEAFF
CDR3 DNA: TGTGCCAGCAGGCGCGAGGGTGGCACTGAAGCTTTCTTT

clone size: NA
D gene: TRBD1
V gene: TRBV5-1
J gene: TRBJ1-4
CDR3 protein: CASSTGQADEKLFF
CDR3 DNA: TGTGCCAGCAGCACGGGACAGGCGGATGAAAAACTGTTTTTT

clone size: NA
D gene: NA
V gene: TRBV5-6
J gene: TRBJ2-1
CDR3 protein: CASSLETWTAVNEQFF
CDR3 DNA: TGTGCCAGCAGCTTGGAGACCTGGACAGCAGTTAATGAGCAGTTCTTC

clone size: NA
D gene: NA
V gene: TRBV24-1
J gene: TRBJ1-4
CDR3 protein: CATSTAPSGKLFF
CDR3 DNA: TGTGCCACCAGTACCGCCCCAAGCGGAAAACTGTTTTTT

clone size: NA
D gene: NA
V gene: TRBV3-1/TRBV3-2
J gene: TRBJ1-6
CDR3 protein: CASSQPQTGGGNSPLHF
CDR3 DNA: TGTGCCAGCAGCCAACCCCAAACGGGGGGCGGGAATTCACCCCTCCACTTT

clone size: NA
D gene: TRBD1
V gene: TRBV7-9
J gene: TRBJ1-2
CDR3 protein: CASSLPGQGIYGYTF
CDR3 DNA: TGTGCCAGCAGCTTACCGGGACAGGGTATCTATGGCTACACCTTC

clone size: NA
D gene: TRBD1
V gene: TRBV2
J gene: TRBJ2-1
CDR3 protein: CASRSNTIGGPSYNEQFF
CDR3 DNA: TGTGCCAGCAGATCAAACACCATAGGGGGCCCTTCCTACAATGAGCAGTTCTTC

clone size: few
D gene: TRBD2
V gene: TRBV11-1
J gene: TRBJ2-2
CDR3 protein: CASSPTGGPNTGELFF
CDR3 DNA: TGTGCCAGCAGCCCGACGGGAGGACCAAACACCGGGGAGCTGTTTTTT

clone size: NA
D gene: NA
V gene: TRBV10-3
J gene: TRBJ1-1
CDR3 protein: CAISESMQGISTEAFF
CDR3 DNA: TGTGCCATCAGTGAGTCGATGCAGGGGATTTCCACTGAAGCTTTCTTT

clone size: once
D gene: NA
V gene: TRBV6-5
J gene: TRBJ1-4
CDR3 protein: CASSYSGGLGEKLFF
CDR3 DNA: TGTGCCAGCAGTTACTCGGGAGGCTTAGGTGAAAAACTGTTTTTT

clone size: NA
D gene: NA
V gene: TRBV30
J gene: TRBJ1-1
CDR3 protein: CAWSRGTEAFF
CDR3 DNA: TGTGCCTGGAGCAGGGGAACTGAAGCTTTCTTT

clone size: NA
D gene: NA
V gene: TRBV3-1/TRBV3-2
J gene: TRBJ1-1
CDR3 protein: CASSQRDIGEAFF
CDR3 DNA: TGTGCCAGCAGCCAACGGGATATAGGAGAAGCTTTCTTT

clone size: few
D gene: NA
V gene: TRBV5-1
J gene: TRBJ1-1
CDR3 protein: CASTTNPVMNTEAFF
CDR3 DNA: TGCGCCAGTACGACTAATCCGGTTATGAACACTGAAGCTTTCTTT

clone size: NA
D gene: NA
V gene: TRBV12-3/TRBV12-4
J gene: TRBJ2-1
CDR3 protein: CASSFGGDEQFF
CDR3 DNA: TGTGCCAGCAGTTTTGGTGGAGATGAGCAGTTCTTC

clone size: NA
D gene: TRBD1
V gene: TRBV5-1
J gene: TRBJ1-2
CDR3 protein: CASSPGQGAGGYTF
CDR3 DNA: TGCGCCAGCAGTCCGGGACAGGGGGCAGGTGGCTACACCTTC

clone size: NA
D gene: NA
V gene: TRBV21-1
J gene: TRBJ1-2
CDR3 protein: CASSKVNVLKGSNYGYTF
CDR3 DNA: TGTGCCAGCAGCAAAGTAAATGTTTTGAAAGGGAGTAACTATGGCTACACCTTC

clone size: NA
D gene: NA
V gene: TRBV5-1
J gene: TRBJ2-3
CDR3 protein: CASSFRSPSTDTQYF
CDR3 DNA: TGCGCCAGCAGCTTCCGGAGCCCAAGCACAGATACGCAGTATTTT

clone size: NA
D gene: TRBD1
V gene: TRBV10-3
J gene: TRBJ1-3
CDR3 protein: CAISERAYRGRYNTIYF
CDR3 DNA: TGTGCCATCAGCGAAAGAGCCTACAGGGGTAGATATAACACCATATATTTT